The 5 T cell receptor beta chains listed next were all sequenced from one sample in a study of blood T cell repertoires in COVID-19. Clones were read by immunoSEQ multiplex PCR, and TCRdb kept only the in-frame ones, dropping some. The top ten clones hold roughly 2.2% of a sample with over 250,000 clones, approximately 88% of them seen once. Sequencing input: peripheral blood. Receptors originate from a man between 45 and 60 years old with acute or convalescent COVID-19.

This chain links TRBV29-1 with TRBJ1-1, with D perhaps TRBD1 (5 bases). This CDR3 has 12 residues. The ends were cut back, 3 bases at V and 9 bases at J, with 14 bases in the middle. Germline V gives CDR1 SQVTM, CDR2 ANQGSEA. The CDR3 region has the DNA TGCAGCGTTGAGGGGAAACAGGTACAAGCTTTCTTT. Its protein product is CSVEGKQVQAFF.

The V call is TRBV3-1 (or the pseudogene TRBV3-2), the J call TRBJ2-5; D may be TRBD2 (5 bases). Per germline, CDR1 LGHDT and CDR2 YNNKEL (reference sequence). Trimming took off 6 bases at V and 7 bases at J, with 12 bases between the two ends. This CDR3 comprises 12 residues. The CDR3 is CASSSSWRTQYF. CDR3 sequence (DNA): TGTGCCAGCAGTTCTAGCTGGCGGACCCAGTACTTC.

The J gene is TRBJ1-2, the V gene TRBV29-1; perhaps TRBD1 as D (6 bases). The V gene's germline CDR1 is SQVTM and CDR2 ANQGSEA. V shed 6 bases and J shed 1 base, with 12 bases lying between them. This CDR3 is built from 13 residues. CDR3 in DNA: TGCAGCGTAACAGGGCTCATTAACTATGGCTACACCTTC. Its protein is CSVTGLINYGYTF. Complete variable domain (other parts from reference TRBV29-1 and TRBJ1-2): SAVISQKPSRDICQRGTSLTIQCQVDSQVTMMFWYRQQPGQSLTLIATANQGSEATYESGFVIDKFPISRPNLTFSTLTVSNMSPEDSSIYLCSVTGLINYGYTFGSGTRLTVV.

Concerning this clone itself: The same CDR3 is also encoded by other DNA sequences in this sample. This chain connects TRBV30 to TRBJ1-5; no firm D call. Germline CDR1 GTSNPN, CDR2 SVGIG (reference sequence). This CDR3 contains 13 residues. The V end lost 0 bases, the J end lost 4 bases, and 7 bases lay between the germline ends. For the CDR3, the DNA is TGTGCCTGGAGTGTACGTGAGAATCAGCCCCAGCATTTT. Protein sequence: CAWSVRENQPQHF.

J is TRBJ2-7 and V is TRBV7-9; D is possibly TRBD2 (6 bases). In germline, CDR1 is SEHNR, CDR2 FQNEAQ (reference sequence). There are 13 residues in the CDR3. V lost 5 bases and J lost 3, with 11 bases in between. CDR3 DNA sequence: TGTGCCAGCAGCCGAGCGGGTGACTACGAGCAGTACTTC. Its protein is CASSRAGDYEQYF.